This TCR beta chain was recorded in a study of molecular identifiers for immune sequencing clone quantification. MiXCR was run by TCRdb on the PCR reads, yielding one entry per CDR3 protein. This table holds tens of thousands of distinct CDR3 sequences, 21% found once. V was shortened by 3 bases and J by 6 bases, with 6 bases between the two germline ends. Germline V lookup: CDR1 LNHDA, CDR2 SQIVND (reference sequence). The CDR3 totals 12 residues. The sample holds a few counts of this clonotype. Sample: naive CD8+ T cells from blood, with Jurkat cell RNA spiked in. The subset here: FACS-sorted CD8+CD4-CCR7+CD45RA+ naive T cells. The TCR comes from a human donor in good health. Some libraries in this study had Jurkat cell RNA spiked in. This rearrangement joins TRBV19 to TRBJ1-5, with D tentatively TRBD1 (5 bases). As DNA, the CDR3 is TGTGCCAGTAGTATTGGGGGTCAGCCCCAGCATTTT. It translates to CASSIGGQPQHF.